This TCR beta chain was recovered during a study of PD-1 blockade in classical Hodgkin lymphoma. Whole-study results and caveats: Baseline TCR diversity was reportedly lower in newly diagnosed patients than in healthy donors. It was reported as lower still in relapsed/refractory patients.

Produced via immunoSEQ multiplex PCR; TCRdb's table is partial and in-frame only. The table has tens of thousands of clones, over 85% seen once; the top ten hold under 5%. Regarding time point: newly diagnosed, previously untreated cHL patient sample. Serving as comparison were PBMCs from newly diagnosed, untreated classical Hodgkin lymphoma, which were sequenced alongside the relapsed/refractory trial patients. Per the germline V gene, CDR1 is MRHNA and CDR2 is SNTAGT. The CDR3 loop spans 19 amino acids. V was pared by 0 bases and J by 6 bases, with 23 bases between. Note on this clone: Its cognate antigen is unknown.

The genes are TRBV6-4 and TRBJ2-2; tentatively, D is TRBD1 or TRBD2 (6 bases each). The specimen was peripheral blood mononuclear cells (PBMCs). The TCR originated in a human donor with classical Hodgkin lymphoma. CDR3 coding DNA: TGTGCCAGCAGTGACTCGGGGGCCGGCTGGAGGGTCCCACCCGGGGAGCTGTTTTTT. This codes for CASSDSGAGWRVPPGELFF.